The 7 T cell receptor beta chains below come from one sample, sequenced in a study of blood T cell repertoires in COVID-19. Sequencing was performed with immunoSEQ multiplex PCR; in TCRdb, only in-frame clones are kept and a portion is missing. The sample lists fewer than 400,000 clones, approximately 92% occurring once. Specimen: PBMCs or T cells enriched from blood (not recorded which). These receptor sequences come from a woman aged 25 to 39 who had recovered from COVID-19.

The chain employs TRBV15 and TRBJ1-4, with 7 bases lining up with TRBD1. The CDR3 has 15 amino acids. From germline, CDR1 is LNHNV and CDR2 YYDKDF (reference sequence). V lost 5 bases, J lost 4 bases, and 7 bases stayed unmatched. The CDR3 loop reads CATSPWTGLNEKLFF. CDR3 coding DNA: TGTGCCACCAGCCCTTGGACAGGACTTAATGAAAAACTGTTTTTT.

The chain has TRBV9 and TRBJ2-2; D possibly corresponds to TRBD1 (5 bases). This CDR3 is built from 13 residues. V lost 0 bases and J 5 bases, leaving 5 bases between the germline ends. Germline V gene lookup returns CDR1 SGDLS and CDR2 YYNGEE. CDR3 loop: CASSVEGTGELFF. The CDR3 bases are TGTGCCAGCAGCGTAGAGGGGACCGGGGAGCTGTTTTTT.

The J gene is TRBJ2-4, the V gene TRBV5-6; tentative D call: TRBD2 (5 bases). Deletions cut 3 bases from V and 10 bases from J, with 17 bases between. Germline V gene lookup returns CDR1 SGHDT and CDR2 YYEEEE. CDR3 size: 14 residues. The CDR3 sequence: CASSSVLEGTIQYF. The CDR3 DNA sequence: TGTGCCAGCAGCTCGGTGCTCGAGGGCACTATTCAGTACTTC.

The chain is built from TRBV11-3 and TRBJ1-2, with 7 bases that match TRBD1. The CDR3 contains 13 residues. With 5 bases clipped from V and 6 bases from J, the junction kept 6 bases outside the gene matches. CDR1 is SGHNT and CDR2 is YENEEA in the germline V gene. CDR3 sequence (DNA): TGTGCCAGCAGCGCACGGACAGGCAATGGCTACACCTTC. Amino acids: CASSARTGNGYTF.

V gene TRBV19 combines with J gene TRBJ1-1; 7 bases fit TRBD1. Germline loops: CDR1 LNHDA, CDR2 SQIVND (reference sequence). Trimming at V came to 9 bases and at J to 0 bases, leaving 4 bases not matched to a gene. The CDR3 loop spans 13 amino acids. DNA for the CDR3: TGTGCCAGCGGACAGGTAATGAACACTGAAGCTTTCTTT. Protein sequence: CASGQVMNTEAFF.

The genes are TRBV5-1 and TRBJ2-7; D might be TRBD2 (6 bases). Per the germline V gene, CDR1 is SGHRS and CDR2 is YFSETQ. The CDR3 spans 23 residues. Trimming stripped 0 bases from V and 7 bases from J, with 41 bases between. DNA of the CDR3: TGCGCCAGCAGCTTGGTGCCCCTACGAAAGGGGCCGGAAGAGCGGGTATCGAGCGGGGAGCAGTACTTC. Amino acid sequence: CASSLVPLRKGPEERVSSGEQYF.

This chain uses TRBV7-3 with TRBJ1-1; 7 bases are shared with TRBD1. Germline V gene sequence: CDR1 SGHTA, CDR2 FQGTGA. CDR3 size: 13 residues. V shed 2 bases, J shed 3 bases, and the junction held 0 bases outside the gene matches. The CDR3 loop reads CASSLQGDTEAFF. CDR3 DNA: TGTGCCAGCAGCTTACAGGGGGACACTGAAGCTTTCTTT.